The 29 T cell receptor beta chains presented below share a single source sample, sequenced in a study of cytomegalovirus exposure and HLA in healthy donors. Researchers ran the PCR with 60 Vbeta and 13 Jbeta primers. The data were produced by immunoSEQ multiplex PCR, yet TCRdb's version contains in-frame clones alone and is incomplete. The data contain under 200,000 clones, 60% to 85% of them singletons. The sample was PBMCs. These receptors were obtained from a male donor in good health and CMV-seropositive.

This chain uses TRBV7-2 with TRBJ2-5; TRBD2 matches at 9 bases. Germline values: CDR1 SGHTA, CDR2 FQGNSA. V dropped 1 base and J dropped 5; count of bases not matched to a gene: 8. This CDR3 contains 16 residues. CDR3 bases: TGTGCCAGCAGCTTAGGCGAGATAGCGGGGGTGGAGACCCAGTACTTC. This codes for CASSLGEIAGVETQYF.

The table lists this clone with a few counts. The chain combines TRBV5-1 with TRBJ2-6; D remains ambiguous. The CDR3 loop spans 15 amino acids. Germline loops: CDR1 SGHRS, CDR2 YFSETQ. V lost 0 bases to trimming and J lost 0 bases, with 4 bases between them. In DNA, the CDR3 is TGCGCCAGCAGCTTGGGCGGCTCTGGGGCCAACGTCCTGACTTTC. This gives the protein CASSLGGSGANVLTF.

The DNA of the CDR3 is TGTGCCAGCAGCTTGGGAGTAGCGGGGGGCTTCCAAGAGACCCAGTACTTC. This translates into CASSLGVAGGFQETQYF. The chain uses TRBV5-6 and TRBJ2-5, with 10 bases that match TRBD2. V dropped 0 bases and J dropped 1; count of bases not matched to a gene: 6. CDR3 length: 17 amino acids. Germline CDR1 and CDR2: SGHDT and YYEEEE.

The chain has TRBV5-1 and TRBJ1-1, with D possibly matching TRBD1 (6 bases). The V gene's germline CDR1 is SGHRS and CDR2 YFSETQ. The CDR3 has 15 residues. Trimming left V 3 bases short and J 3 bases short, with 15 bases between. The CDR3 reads CASSSYPGEHTEAFF. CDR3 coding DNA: TGCGCCAGCAGCTCTTACCCAGGGGAACACACTGAAGCTTTCTTT.

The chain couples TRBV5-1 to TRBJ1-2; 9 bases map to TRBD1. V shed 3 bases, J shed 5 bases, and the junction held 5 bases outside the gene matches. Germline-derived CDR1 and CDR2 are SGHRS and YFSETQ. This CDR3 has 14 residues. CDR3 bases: TGCGCCAGCAGCTGGGGACAGGGCCGTTATGGCTACACCTTC. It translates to CASSWGQGRYGYTF.

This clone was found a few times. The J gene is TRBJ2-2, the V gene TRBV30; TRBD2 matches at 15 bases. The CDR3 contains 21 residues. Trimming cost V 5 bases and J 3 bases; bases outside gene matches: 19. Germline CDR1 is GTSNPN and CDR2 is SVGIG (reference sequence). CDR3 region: CAWSPRFWTSGGAGDTGELFF. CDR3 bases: TGTGCCTGGTCCCCCCGGTTTTGGACTAGCGGGGGGGCGGGTGACACCGGGGAGCTGTTTTTT.

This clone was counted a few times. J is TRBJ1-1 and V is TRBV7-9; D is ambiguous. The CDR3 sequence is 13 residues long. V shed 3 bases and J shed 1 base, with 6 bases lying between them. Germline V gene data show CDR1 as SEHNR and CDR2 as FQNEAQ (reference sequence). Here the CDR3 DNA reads TGTGCCAGCAGCTTCATAGAGAACACTGAAGCTTTCTTT. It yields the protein CASSFIENTEAFF.

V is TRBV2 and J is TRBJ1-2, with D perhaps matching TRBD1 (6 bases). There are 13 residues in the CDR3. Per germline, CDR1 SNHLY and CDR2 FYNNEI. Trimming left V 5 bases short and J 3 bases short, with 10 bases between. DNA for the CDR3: TGTGCCAGCAGTCGACAGGAGGACTATGGCTACACCTTC. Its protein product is CASSRQEDYGYTF.

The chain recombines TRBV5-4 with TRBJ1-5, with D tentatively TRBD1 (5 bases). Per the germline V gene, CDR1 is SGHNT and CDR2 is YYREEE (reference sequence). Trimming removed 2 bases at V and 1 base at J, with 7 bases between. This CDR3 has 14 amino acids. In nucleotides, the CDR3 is TGTGCCAGCAGCTTCGGGGGGAGCAATCAGCCCCAGCATTTT. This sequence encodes CASSFGGSNQPQHF.

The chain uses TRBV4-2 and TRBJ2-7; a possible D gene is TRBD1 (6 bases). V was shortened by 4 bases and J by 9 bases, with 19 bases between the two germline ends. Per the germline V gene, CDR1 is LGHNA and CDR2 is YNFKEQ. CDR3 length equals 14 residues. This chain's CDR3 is CASSPAMGAGGQYF. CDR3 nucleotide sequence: TGTGCCAGCAGCCCCGCCATGGGGGCAGGCGGGCAGTACTTC.

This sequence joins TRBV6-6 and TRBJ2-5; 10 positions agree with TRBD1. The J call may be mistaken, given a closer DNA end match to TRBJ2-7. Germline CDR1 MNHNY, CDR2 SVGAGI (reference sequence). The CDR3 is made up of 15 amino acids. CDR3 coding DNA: TGTGCCAGCAGTTACCCGGGACAGGGGAGTTACGAGCAGTACTTC. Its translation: CASSYPGQGSYEQYF.

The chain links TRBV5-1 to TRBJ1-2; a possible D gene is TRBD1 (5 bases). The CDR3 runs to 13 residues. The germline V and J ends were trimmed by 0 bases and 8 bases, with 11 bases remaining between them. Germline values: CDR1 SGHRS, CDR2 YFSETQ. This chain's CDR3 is CASSLDSQGGYTF. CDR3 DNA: TGCGCCAGCAGCTTGGACAGCCAGGGCGGCTACACCTTC.

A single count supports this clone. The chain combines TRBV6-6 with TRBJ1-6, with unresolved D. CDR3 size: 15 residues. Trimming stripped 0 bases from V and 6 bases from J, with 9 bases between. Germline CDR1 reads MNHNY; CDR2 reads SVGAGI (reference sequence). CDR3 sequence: CASSYSQRGNSPLHF. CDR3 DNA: TGTGCCAGCAGTTACTCTCAGCGGGGTAATTCACCCCTCCACTTT.

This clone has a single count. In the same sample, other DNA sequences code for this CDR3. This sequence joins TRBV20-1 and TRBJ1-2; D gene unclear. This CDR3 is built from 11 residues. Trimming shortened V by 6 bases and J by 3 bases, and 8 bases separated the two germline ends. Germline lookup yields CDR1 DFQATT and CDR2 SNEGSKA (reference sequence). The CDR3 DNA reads TGCAGTGCCGAGGCCTACTATGGCTACACCTTC. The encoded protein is CSAEAYYGYTF.

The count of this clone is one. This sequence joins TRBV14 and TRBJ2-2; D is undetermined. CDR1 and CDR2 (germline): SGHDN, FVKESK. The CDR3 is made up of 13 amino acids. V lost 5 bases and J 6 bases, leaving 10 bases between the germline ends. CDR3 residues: CASSASGPGELFF. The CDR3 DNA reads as TGTGCCAGCAGCGCGTCAGGCCCCGGGGAGCTGTTTTTT.

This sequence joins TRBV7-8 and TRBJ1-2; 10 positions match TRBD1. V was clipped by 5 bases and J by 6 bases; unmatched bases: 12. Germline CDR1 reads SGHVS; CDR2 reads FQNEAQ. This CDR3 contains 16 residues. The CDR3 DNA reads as TGTGCCAGCAGCCCCGCTCCGACAGGGGGCAGGAATGGCTACACCTTC. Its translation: CASSPAPTGGRNGYTF.

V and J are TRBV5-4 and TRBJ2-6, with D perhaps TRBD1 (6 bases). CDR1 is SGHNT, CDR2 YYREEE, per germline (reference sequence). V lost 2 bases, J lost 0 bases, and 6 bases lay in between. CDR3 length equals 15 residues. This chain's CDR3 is CASSLGGSGANVLTF. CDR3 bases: TGTGCCAGCAGCTTAGGGGGCTCTGGGGCCAACGTCCTGACTTTC. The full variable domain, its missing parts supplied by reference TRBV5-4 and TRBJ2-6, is ETGVTQSPTHLIKTRGQQVTLRCSSQSGHNTVSWYQQALGQGPQFIFQYYREEENGRGNFPPRFSGLQFPNYSSELNVNALELDDSALYLCASSLGGSGANVLTFGAGSRLTVL.

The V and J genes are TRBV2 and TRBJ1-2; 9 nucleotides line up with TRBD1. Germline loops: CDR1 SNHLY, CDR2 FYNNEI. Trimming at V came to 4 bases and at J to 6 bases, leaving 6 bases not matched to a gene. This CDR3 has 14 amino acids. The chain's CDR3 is CASSGGQGLHGYTF. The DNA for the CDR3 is TGTGCCAGCAGTGGGGGACAGGGTTTGCATGGCTACACCTTC.

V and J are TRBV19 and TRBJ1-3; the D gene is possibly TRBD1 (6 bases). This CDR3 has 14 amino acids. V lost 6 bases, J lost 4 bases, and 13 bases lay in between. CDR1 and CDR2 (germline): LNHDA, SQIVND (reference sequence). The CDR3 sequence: CASRGAGNGNTIYF. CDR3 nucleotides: TGTGCCAGTAGGGGGGCAGGGAACGGAAACACCATATATTTT.

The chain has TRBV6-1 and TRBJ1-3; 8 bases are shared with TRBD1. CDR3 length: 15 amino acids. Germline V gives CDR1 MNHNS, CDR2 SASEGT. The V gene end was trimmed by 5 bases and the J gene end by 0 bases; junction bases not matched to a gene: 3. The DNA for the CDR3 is TGTGCCAGCAGTTTCGACAGGGGCTCTGGAAACACCATATATTTT. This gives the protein CASSFDRGSGNTIYF.

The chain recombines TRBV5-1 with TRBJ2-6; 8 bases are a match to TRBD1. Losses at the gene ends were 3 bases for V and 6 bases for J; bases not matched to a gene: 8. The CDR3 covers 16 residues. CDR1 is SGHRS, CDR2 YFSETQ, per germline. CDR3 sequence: CASSSGTGPPANVLTF. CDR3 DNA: TGCGCCAGCAGCTCGGGGACAGGCCCGCCGGCCAACGTCCTGACTTTC. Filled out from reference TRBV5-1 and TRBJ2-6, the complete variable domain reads KAGVTQTPRYLIKTRGQQVTLSCSPISGHRSVSWYQQTPGQGLQFLFEYFSETQRNKGNFPGRFSGRQFSNSRSEMNVSTLELGDSALYLCASSSGTGPPANVLTFGAGSRLTVL.

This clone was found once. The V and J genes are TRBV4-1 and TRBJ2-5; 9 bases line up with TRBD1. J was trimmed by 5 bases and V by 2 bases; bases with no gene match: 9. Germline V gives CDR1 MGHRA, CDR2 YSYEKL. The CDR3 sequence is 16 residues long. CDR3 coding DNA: TGCGCCAGCAGCCAATTAACCGGGACAGGGCACGAGACCCAGTACTTC. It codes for CASSQLTGTGHETQYF.

DNA for the CDR3: TGTGCCAGCAGTTCGATGAGGACAGGGGCCCAGCATTTT. Its protein is CASSSMRTGAQHF. The J gene is TRBJ1-5, the V gene TRBV27; 9 bases map to TRBD1. V gave up 4 bases and J gave up 11 bases; unmatched junction bases: 6. In germline, CDR1 is MNHEY, CDR2 SMNVEV (reference sequence). The CDR3 runs to 13 residues.

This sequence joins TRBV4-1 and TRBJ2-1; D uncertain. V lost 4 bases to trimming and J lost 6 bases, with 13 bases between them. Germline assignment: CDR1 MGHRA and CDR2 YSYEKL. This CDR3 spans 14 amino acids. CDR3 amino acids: CASSRVTVGNEQFF. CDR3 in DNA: TGCGCCAGCAGCCGGGTAACAGTGGGCAATGAGCAGTTCTTC.

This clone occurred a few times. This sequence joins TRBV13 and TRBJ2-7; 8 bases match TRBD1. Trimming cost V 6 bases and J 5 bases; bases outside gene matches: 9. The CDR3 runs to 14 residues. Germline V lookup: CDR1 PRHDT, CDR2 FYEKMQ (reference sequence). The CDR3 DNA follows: TGTGCCAGCAGTGATGGACAGGGAGTAAACGAGCAGTACTTC. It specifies CASSDGQGVNEQYF.

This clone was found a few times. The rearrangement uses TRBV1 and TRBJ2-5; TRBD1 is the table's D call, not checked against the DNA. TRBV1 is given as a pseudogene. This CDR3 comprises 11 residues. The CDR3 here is CTRGQGKTQYF. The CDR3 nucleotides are TGCACCAGAGGACAGGGTAAGACCCAGTACTTC.

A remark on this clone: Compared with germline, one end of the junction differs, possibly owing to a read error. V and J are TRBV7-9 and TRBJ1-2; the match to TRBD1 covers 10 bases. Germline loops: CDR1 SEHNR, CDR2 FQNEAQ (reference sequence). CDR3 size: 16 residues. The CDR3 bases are TGTTCCAGCAGCCGTTGGACAGGGGGAAGCCAGCATGGCTACACCTTC. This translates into CSSSRWTGGSQHGYTF.

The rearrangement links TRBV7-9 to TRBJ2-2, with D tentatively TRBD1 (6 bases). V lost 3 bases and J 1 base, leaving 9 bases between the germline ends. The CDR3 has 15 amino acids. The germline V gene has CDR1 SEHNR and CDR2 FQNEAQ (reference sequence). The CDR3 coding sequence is TGTGCCAGCAGCTTGGGACAAATGAACACCGGGGAGCTGTTTTTT. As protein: CASSLGQMNTGELFF.

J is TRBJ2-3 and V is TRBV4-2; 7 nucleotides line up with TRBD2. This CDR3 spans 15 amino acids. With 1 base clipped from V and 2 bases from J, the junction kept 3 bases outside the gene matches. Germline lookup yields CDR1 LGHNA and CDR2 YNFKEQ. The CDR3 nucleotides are TGTGCCAGCAGCCAAGGACTAGCCAACACAGATACGCAGTATTTT. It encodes CASSQGLANTDTQYF.